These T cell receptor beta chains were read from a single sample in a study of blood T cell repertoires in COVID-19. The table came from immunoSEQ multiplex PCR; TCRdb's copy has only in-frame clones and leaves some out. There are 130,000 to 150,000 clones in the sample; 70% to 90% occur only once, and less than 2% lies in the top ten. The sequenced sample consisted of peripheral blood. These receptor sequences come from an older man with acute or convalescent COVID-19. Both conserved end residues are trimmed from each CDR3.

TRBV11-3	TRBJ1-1	ASSRSMNTEAF
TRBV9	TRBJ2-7	ASSPGTSGVGKSHEQY
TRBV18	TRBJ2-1	ASSPNLYSSYNEQF
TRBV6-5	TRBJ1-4	ASSYTGGTNEKLF
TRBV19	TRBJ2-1	ASSALELSRVQF
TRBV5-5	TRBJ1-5	ASTPGSHDQPQH
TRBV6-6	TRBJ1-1	ASRRPRDTEAF
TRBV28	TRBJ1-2	ASSTRTGSYGYT
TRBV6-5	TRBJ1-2	ASSHRGRDYGYT
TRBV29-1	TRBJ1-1	SVGPQGPTEAF
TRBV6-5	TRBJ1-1	ASSFDSQAAEAF
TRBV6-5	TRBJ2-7	ASSQTGGYSYEQY
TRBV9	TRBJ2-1	ASSPGLAIYNEQF
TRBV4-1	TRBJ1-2	ASSLDEATPYGYT
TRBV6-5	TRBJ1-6	ASSSWTENSPLH
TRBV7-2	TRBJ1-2	ASSLGGGQGGYT
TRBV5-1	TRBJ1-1	ASSLEAGASNTEAF
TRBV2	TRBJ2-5	ASSENGRGETQY
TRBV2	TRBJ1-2	ASSTGIYGGYT
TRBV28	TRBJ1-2	ASSPFTGLGYT